This TCR beta chain was recorded in a study of T cell repertoires in cytomegalovirus infection (dated by TCRdb to the late 2010s). General notes on the study: Because public TCR beta signatures pointed to carriage of CMV infection together with the matching HLA type, the HLA type of each donor mattered for the analysis.

There are a few counts of this clonotype. The clone's antigen remains unknown. Per-base quality was not reported, and no clone a single base away is much larger than it. The instrument was an Illumina HiSeq 1500. TCRdb took the public reads, trimmed them with fastp at Q25, ran MiXCR for clone calling and kept in-frame beta chains. For every CDR3 protein sequence, its rows merge into one entry that carries the most common genes and DNA. This sample lists roughly 600,000 distinct CDR3 sequences; 24% were detected once. The ten biggest clones cover 6.5% to 10% of the sample. In the germline V gene (reference sequence), CDR1 corresponds to SEHNR and CDR2 to FQNEAQ. Including cysteine and phenylalanine, the CDR3 has 17 amino acids. The entry retains the CDR3 DNA only, 51 bases that are in frame from base 1. Trimming accounts for 6 bases at V and 0 bases at J, while the number of junction bases matched to no gene is 12.

Beyond this particular receptor, the publication reports: The ex vivo response was dominated by HLA-C-restricted CMV-specific TCR beta clonotypes, and the single most frequent clonotype in two of eight donors was supplied by these HLA-C-restricted clonotypes. In both this cohort and an independent cohort of 352 donors, the cumulative frequency of public TCR beta family members distinguished carriers of CMV infection plus the relevant HLA type.

The sequenced sample consisted of CD8+ T cells from PBMCs. This receptor was obtained from a human donor in good health (CMV status not recorded). Some clones in this sample may be carry-over from other donors' samples. The chain was built from TRBV7-9 and TRBJ2-7, with 9 bases aligning to TRBD2. The bases are TGTGCCAGCAGTACAACTCGACTAGCGGATAACTCCTACGAGCAGTACTTC. Its protein is CASSTTRLADNSYEQYF.